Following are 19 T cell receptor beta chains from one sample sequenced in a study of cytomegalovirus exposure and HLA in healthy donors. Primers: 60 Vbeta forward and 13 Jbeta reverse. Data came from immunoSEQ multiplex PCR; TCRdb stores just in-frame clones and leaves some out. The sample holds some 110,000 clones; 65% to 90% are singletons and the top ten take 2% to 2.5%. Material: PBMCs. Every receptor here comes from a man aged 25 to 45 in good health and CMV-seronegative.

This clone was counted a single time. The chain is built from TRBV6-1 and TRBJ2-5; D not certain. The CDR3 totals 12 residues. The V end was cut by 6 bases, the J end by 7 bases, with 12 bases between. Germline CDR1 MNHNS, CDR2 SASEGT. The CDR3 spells CASRSTLWTQYF. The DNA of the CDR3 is TGTGCCAGCAGGTCAACTTTGTGGACCCAGTACTTC.

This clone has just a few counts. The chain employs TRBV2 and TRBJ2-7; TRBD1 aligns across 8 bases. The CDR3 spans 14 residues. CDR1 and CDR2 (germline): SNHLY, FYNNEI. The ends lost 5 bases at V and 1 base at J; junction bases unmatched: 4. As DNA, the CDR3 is TGTGCCAGCAGTAAAGACAGGGGATCCTACGAGCAGTACTTC. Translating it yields CASSKDRGSYEQYF.

The CDR3 coding sequence is TGTGCCAGCAGCTTAGGGTCGGCAGGGGGCGGCTACGAGCAGTACTTC. Translated, it gives CASSLGSAGGGYEQYF. The gene calls are TRBV7-8 and TRBJ2-7; TRBD1 agrees at 8 bases. CDR1 is SGHVS, CDR2 FQNEAQ, per germline. This CDR3 contains 16 residues. With 1 base clipped from V and 3 bases from J, the junction kept 8 bases outside the gene matches. Together with reference TRBV7-8 and TRBJ2-7, the CDR3 gives the full variable domain: GAGVSQSPRYKVAKRGQDVALRCDPISGHVSLFWYQQALGQGPEFLTYFQNEAQLDKSGLPSDRFFAERPEGSVSTLKIQRTQQEDSAVYLCASSLGSAGGGYEQYFGPGTRLTVT.

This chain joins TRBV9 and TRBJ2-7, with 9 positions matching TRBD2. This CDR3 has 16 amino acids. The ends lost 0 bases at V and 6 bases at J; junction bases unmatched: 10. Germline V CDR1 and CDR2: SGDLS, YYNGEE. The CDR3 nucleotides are TGTGCCAGCAGCGTAGAAGCGGTAGCGGGGGCCATCGAGCAGTACTTC. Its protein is CASSVEAVAGAIEQYF.

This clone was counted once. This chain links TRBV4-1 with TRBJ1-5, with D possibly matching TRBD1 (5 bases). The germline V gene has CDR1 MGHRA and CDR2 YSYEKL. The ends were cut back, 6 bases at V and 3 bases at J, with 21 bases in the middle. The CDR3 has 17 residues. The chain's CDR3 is CASSKTDSPTPNQPQHF. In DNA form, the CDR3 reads TGCGCCAGCAGTAAGACAGACTCGCCTACGCCCAATCAGCCCCAGCATTTT.

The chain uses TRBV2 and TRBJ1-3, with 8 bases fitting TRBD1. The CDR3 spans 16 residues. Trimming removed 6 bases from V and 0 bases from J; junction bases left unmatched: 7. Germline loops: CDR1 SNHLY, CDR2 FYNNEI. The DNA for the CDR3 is TGTGCCAGCAGAGACCGGACAGGGAGCTCTGGAAACACCATATATTTT. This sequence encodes CASRDRTGSSGNTIYF.

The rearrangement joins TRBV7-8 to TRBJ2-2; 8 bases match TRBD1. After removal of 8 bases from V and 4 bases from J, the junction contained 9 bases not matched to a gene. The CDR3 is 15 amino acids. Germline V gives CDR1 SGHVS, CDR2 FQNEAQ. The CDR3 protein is CASRGRQGATGELFF. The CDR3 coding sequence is TGTGCCAGCCGGGGGAGGCAGGGGGCCACCGGGGAGCTGTTTTTT. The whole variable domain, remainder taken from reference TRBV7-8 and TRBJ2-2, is GAGVSQSPRYKVAKRGQDVALRCDPISGHVSLFWYQQALGQGPEFLTYFQNEAQLDKSGLPSDRFFAERPEGSVSTLKIQRTQQEDSAVYLCASRGRQGATGELFFGEGSRLTVL.

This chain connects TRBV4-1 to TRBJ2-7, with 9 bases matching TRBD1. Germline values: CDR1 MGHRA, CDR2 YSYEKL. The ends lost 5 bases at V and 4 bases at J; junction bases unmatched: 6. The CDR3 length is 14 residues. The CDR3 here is CASSVGQGEYEQYF. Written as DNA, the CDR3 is TGCGCCAGCAGCGTGGGACAGGGAGAATACGAGCAGTACTTC.

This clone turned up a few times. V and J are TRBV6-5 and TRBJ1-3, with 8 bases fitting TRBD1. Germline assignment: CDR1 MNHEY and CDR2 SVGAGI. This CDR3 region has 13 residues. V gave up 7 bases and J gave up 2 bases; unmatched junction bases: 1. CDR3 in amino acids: CASKTGAGNTIYF. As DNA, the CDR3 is TGTGCCAGCAAGACAGGGGCTGGAAACACCATATATTTT.

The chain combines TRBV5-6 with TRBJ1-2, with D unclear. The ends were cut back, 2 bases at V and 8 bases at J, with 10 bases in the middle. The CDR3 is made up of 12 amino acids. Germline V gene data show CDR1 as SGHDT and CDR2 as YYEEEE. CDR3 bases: TGTGCCAGCAGCTTTATGGAGGAGGGCTACACCTTC. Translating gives CASSFMEEGYTF.

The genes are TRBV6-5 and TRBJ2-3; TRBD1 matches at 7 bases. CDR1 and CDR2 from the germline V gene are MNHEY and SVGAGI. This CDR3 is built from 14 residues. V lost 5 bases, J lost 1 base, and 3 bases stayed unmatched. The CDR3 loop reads CASSAGQGTDTQYF. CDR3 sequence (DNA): TGTGCCAGCAGTGCTGGACAGGGCACAGATACGCAGTATTTT.

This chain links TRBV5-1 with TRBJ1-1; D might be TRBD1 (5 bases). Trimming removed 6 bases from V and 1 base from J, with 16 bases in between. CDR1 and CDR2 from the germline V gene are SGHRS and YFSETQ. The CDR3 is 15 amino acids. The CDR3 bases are TGCGCCAGCAATATCGAACCGGGGGGGAACACTGAAGCTTTCTTT. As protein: CASNIEPGGNTEAFF. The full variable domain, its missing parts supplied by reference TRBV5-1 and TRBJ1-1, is KAGVTQTPRYLIKTRGQQVTLSCSPISGHRSVSWYQQTPGQGLQFLFEYFSETQRNKGNFPGRFSGRQFSNSRSEMNVSTLELGDSALYLCASNIEPGGNTEAFFGQGTRLTVV.

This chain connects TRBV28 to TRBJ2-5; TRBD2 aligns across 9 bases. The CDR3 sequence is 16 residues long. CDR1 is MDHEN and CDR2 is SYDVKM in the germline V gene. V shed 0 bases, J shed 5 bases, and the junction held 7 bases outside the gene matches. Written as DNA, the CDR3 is TGTGCCAGCAGTTTATGGGCGGGGGGGCCCGAGGAGACCCAGTACTTC. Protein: CASSLWAGGPEETQYF.

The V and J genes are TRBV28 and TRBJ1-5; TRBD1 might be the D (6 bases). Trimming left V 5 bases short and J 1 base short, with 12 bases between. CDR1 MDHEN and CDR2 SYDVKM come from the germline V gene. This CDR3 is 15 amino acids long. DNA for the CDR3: TGTGCCAGCAGTCCCAGGGGCGTCAGCAATCAGCCCCAGCATTTT. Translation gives CASSPRGVSNQPQHF.

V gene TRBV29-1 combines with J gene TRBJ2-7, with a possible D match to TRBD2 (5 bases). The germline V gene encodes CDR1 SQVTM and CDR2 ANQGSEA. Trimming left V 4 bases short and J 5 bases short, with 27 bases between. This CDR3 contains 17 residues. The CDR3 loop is CSVANKRDQPFRHEQYF. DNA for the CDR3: TGCAGCGTTGCCAATAAACGGGATCAACCGTTCAGACACGAGCAGTACTTC.

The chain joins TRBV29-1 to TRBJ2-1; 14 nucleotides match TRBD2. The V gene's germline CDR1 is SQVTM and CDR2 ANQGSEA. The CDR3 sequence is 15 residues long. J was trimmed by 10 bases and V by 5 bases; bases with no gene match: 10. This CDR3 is CSVQMTSGGASEQFF. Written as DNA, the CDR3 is TGCAGCGTTCAAATGACTAGCGGGGGGGCCTCCGAGCAGTTCTTC.

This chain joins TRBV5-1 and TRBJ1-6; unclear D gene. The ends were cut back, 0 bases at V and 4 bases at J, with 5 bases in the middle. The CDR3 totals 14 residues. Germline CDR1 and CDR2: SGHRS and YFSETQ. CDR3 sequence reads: CASSLDSYNSPLHF. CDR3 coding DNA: TGCGCCAGCAGCTTGGATTCGTATAATTCACCCCTCCACTTT. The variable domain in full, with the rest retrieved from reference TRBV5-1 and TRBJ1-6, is KAGVTQTPRYLIKTRGQQVTLSCSPISGHRSVSWYQQTPGQGLQFLFEYFSETQRNKGNFPGRFSGRQFSNSRSEMNVSTLELGDSALYLCASSLDSYNSPLHFGNGTRLTVT.

The DNA of the CDR3 is TGTGCCAGCAGTGAAGCACAGGGACCCATTAGCAATCAGCCCCAGCATTTT. It codes for CASSEAQGPISNQPQHF. The chain employs TRBV6-1 and TRBJ1-5; D might be TRBD1 (6 bases). Germline CDR1 reads MNHNS; CDR2 reads SASEGT. V was trimmed by 0 bases and J by 0 bases, leaving 12 bases between them. CDR3 length: 17 residues.

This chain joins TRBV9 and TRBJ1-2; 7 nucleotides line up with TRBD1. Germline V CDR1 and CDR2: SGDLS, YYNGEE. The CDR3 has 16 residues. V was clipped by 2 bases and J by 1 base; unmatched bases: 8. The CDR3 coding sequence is TGTGCCAGCAGCGTCTCGGACAGGCTAAATAACTATGGCTACACCTTC. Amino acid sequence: CASSVSDRLNNYGYTF.